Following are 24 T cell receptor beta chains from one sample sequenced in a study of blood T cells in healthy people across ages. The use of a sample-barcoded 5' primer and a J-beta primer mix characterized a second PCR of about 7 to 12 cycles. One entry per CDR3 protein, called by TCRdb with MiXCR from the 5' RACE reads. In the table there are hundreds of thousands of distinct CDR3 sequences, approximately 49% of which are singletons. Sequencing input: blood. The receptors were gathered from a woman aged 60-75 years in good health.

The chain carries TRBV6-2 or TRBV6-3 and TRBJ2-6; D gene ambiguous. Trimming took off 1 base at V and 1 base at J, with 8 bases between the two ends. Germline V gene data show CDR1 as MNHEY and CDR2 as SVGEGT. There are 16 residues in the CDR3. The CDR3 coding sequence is TGTGCCAGCAGTTACTTGCTCTCTTCTGGGGCCAACGTCCTGACTTTC. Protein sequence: CASSYLLSSGANVLTF.

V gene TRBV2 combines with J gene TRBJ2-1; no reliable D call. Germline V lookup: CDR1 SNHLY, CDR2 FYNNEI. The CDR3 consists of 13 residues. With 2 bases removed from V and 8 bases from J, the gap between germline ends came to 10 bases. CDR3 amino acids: CASSERSQDEQFF. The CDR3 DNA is TGTGCCAGCAGTGAAAGGTCGCAAGATGAGCAGTTCTTC.

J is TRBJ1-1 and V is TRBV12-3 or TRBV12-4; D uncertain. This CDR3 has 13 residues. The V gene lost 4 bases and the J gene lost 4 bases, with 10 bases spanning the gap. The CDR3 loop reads CASSYNTSTEAFF. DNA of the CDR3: TGTGCCAGCAGTTATAACACGAGCACTGAAGCTTTCTTT.

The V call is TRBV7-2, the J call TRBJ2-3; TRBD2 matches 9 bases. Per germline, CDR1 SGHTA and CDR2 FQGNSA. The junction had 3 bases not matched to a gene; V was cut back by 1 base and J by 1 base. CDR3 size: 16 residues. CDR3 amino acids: CASSLGPSGGTDTQYF. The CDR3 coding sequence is TGTGCCAGCAGCTTAGGCCCTAGCGGGGGCACAGATACGCAGTATTTT.

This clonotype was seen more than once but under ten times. The CDR3 region has the DNA TGTGCCAGCAGCGCCCGGGCCCTAGCGATTACCTACAATGAGCAGTTCTTC. It translates to CASSARALAITYNEQFF. The chain carries TRBV9 and TRBJ2-1; a possible D gene is TRBD2 (6 bases). The CDR3 is made up of 17 amino acids. The V end was cut by 3 bases, the J end by 2 bases, with 18 bases between. Germline values: CDR1 SGDLS, CDR2 YYNGEE.

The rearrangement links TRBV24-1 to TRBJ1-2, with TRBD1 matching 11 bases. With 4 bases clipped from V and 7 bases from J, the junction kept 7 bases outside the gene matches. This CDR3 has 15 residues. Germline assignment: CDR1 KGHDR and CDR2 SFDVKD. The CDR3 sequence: CATSEPGQGVLGYTF. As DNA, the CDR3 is TGTGCCACCAGTGAGCCGGGACAGGGGGTTCTTGGCTACACCTTC.

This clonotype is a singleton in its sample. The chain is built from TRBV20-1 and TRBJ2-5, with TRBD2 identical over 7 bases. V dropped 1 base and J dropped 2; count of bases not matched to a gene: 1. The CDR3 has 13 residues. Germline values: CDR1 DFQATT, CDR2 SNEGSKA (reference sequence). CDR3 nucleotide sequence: TGCAGTGCTAGAGGAGCGGGGCAAGAGACCCAGTACTTC. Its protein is CSARGAGQETQYF.

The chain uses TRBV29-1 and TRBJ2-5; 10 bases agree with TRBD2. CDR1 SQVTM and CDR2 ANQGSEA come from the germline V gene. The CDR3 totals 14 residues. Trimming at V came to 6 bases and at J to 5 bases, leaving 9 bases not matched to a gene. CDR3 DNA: TGCAGCGTACCTGCTAGCGGGAGCCGGGAGACCCAGTACTTC. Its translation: CSVPASGSRETQYF.

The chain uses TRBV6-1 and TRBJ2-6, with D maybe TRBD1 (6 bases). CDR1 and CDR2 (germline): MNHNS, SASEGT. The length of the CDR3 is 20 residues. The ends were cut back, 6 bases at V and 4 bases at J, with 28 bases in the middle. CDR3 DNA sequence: TGTGCCAGCAGGAGGGATGCCATTGACAGGTCATCTCAAGGGGCCAACGTCCTGACTTTC. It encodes CASRRDAIDRSSQGANVLTF.

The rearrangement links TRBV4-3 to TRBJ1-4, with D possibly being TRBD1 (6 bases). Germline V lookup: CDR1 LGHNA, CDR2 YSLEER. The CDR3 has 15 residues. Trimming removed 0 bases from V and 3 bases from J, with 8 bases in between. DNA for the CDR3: TGCGCCAGCAGCCAAGACACAGGGTCTAATGAAAAACTGTTTTTT. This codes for CASSQDTGSNEKLFF.

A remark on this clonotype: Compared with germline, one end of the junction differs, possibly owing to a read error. CDR3 residues: CASKQGSENTIYF. DNA for the CDR3: TGTGCCAGCAAACAGGGATCTGAAAACACCATATATTTT. This chain links TRBV3-1 with TRBJ1-3; a possible D gene is TRBD1 (6 bases). Germline values: CDR1 LGHDT, CDR2 YNNKEL (reference sequence). The CDR3 runs to 13 residues.

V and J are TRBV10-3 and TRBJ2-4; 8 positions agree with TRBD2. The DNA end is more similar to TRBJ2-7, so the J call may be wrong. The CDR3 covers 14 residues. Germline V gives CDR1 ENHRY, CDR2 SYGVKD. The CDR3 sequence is CAISESSGSHEQYF. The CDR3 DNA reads TGTGCCATCAGTGAGTCAAGCGGGAGTCACGAGCAGTACTTC.

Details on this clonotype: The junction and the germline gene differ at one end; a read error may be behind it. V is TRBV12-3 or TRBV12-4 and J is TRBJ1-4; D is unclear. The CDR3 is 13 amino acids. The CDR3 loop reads CASSVSSNGKLFF. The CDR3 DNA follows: TGTGCCAGCAGTGTTAGCAGTAATGGAAAACTGTTTTTT.

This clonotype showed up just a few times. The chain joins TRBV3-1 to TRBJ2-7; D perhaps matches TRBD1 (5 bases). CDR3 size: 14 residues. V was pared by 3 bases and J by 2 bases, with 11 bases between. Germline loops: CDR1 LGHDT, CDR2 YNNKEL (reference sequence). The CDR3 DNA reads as TGTGCCAGCAGCCACGCAGGGTTGCCCTACGAGCAGTACTTC. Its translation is CASSHAGLPYEQYF.

CDR3 sequence: CASSLVGGSGTIDEQYF. In nucleotides, the CDR3 is TGTGCCAGCAGCTTAGTGGGGGGTAGCGGGACCATCGACGAGCAGTACTTC. This rearrangement joins TRBV7-2 to TRBJ2-4; TRBD2 agrees at 8 bases. The tail of the sequence fits TRBJ2-7 better, so the J call may be wrong. The CDR3 sequence is 17 residues long. Germline loops: CDR1 SGHTA, CDR2 FQGNSA.

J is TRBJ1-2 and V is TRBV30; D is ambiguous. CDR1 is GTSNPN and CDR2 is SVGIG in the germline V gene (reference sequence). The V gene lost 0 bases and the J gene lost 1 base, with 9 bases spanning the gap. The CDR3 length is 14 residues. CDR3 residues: CAWSVPASNYGYTF. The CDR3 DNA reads TGTGCCTGGAGTGTACCGGCGAGTAACTATGGCTACACCTTC.

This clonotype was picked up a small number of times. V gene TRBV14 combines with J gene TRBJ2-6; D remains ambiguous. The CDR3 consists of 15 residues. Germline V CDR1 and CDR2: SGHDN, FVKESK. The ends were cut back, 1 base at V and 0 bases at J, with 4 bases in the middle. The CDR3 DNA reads TGTGCCAGCAGCCAAGCGTCCTCTGGGGCCAACGTCCTGACTTTC. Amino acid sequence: CASSQASSGANVLTF.

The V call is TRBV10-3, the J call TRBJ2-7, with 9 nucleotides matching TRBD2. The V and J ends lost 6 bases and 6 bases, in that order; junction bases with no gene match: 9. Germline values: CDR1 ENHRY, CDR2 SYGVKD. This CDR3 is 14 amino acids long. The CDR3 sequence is CAIRAREGLSEQYF. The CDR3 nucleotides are TGTGCCATCAGGGCGCGGGAGGGCCTCAGCGAGCAGTACTTC.

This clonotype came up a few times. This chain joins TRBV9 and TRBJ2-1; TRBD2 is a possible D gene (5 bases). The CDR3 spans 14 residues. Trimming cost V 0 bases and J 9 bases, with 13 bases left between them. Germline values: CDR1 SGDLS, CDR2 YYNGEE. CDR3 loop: CASSVAPLVGEQFF. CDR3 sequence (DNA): TGTGCCAGCAGCGTAGCTCCACTAGTCGGTGAGCAGTTCTTC.

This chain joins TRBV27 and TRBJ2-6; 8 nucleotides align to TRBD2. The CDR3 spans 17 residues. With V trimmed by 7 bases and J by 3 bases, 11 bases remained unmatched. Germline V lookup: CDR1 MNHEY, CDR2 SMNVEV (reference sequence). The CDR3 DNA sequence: TGTGCCAGCACGAGTAGCGGGGCCTTTTATGGGGCCAACGTCCTGACTTTC. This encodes CASTSSGAFYGANVLTF.

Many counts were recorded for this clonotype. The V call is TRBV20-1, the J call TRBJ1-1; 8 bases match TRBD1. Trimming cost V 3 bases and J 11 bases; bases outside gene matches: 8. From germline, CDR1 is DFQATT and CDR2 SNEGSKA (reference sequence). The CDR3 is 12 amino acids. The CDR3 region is CSASGPQGAAFF. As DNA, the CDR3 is TGCAGTGCTAGTGGGCCTCAGGGGGCGGCTTTCTTT.

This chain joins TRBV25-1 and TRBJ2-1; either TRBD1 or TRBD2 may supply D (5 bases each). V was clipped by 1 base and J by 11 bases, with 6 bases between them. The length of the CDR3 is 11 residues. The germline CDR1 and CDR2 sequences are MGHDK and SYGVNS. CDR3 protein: CASSEWGKQFF. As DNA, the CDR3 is TGTGCCAGCAGTGAATGGGGGAAGCAGTTCTTC.

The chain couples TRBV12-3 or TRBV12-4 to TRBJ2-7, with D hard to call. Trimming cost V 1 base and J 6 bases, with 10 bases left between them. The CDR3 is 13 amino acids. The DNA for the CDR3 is TGTGCCAGCAGTTTAGGCAGCACGGGCGAGCAGTACTTC. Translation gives CASSLGSTGEQYF.

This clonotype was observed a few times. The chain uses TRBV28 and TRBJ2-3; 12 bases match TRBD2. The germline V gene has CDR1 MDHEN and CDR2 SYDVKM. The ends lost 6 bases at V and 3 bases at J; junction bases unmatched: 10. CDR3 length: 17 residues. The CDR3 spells CASSTRLAGVETDTQYF. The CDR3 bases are TGTGCCAGCAGCACCCGACTAGCGGGAGTGGAAACAGATACGCAGTATTTT.